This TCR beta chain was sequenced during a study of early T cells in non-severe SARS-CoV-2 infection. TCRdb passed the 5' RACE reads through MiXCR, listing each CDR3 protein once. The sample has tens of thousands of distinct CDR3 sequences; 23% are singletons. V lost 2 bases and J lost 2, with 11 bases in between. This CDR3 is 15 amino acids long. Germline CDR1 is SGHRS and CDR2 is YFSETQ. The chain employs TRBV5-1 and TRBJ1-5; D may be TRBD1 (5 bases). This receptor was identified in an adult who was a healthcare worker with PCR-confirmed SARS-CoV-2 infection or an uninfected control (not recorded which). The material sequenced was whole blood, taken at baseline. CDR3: CASSLGTPGNQPQHF. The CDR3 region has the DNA TGCGCCAGCAGCTTAGGGACTCCAGGCAATCAGCCCCAGCATTTT.